This entry lists 16 T cell receptor beta chains sequenced from one sample in a study of T cells in tumors after PD-1 blockade. Some clones are missing from TCRdb's copy, which holds only in-frame ones; the method was immunoSEQ multiplex PCR. The sample includes 20,000 or so clones, 81% of them seen just once. The source was PBMCs, collected after anti-PD-1 therapy. The receptors derive from a human donor with advanced basal cell or squamous cell carcinoma (not recorded which).

This chain connects TRBV7-9 to TRBJ1-2; no definite D call. CDR3 size: 14 residues. Looked up from germline, CDR1 is SEHNR and CDR2 is FQNEAQ (reference sequence). V was cut by 5 bases and J by 2 bases, with 12 bases left in between. The CDR3 DNA follows: TGTGCCAGCAGCCAGTCGGACGGGAACTATGGCTACACCTTC. This sequence encodes CASSQSDGNYGYTF.

In DNA form, the CDR3 reads TGTGCCAGCAGTGTCCGGGAGGGGTGGGCTCAGACCCAGTACTTC. Translation: CASSVREGWAQTQYF. The chain carries TRBV2 and TRBJ2-5; TRBD2 aligns across 8 bases. Germline V gives CDR1 SNHLY, CDR2 FYNNEI. Trimming cost V 4 bases and J 6 bases; bases outside gene matches: 10. The CDR3 is 15 residues long.

The V and J genes are TRBV28 and TRBJ2-4, with no clear D. The ends were cut back, 6 bases at V and 0 bases at J, with 9 bases in the middle. CDR1 and CDR2 (germline): MDHEN, SYDVKM. CDR3 length equals 14 residues. The CDR3 sequence is CASSSGLAKNIQYF. The CDR3 bases are TGTGCCAGCAGCTCAGGTTTAGCCAAAAACATTCAGTACTTC. Using reference TRBV28 and TRBJ2-4 for the parts outside the CDR3, the full variable domain is DVKVTQSSRYLVKRTGEKVFLECVQDMDHENMFWYRQDPGLGLRLIYFSYDVKMKEKGDIPEGYSVSREKKERFSLILESASTNQTSMYLCASSSGLAKNIQYFGAGTRLSVL.

The rearrangement links TRBV4-2 to TRBJ2-3; 8 bases match TRBD2. Germline trimming cut 1 base from V and 2 bases from J; bases unmatched to any gene: 8. The V gene's germline CDR1 is LGHNA and CDR2 YNFKEQ. The CDR3 spans 17 residues. CDR3 nucleotide sequence: TGTGCCAGCAGCCAAGGTAGCGGGGAGTATTACACAGATACGCAGTATTTT. Encoded protein: CASSQGSGEYYTDTQYF.

The rearrangement joins TRBV7-6 to TRBJ1-4; TRBD1 matches 10 bases. The length of the CDR3 is 16 residues. The germline CDR1 and CDR2 sequences are SGHVS and FNYEAQ. The J segment lost 4 bases and the V segment lost 6 bases, leaving 8 bases of the junction unmatched. The CDR3 is CASSRPGTGVNEKLFF. CDR3 nucleotides: TGTGCCAGCAGTAGACCCGGGACAGGGGTTAATGAAAAACTGTTTTTT.

This clone has only a few counts. The chain employs TRBV19 and TRBJ1-4, with D tentatively TRBD1 (5 bases). The CDR3 has 14 amino acids. Deletions cut 3 bases from V and 4 bases from J, with 9 bases between. Germline V lookup: CDR1 LNHDA, CDR2 SQIVND (reference sequence). Here the CDR3 DNA reads TGTGCCAGTAGTATTTGGGGCGGTAATGAAAAACTGTTTTTT. This gives the protein CASSIWGGNEKLFF.

The rearrangement joins TRBV4-1 to TRBJ2-7; 11 positions match TRBD1. With 0 bases clipped from V and 3 bases from J, the junction kept 7 bases outside the gene matches. The CDR3 covers 17 residues. Per germline, CDR1 MGHRA and CDR2 YSYEKL. Here the CDR3 DNA reads TGCGCCAGCAGCCAAGAACCTGGGGGGACAGGGGGCTACGAGCAGTACTTC. Encoded protein: CASSQEPGGTGGYEQYF.

The rearrangement uses TRBV10-1 and TRBJ2-3; tentatively, D is TRBD2 (6 bases). CDR3 size: 14 residues. V shed 3 bases and J shed 3 bases, with 10 bases lying between them. Per germline, CDR1 WNHNN and CDR2 SYGVQD (reference sequence). CDR3 coding DNA: TGCGCCAGCAGTGATAACGGGGGAACAGATACGCAGTATTTT. Translated: CASSDNGGTDTQYF.

The rearrangement links TRBV9 to TRBJ2-3; 7 positions match TRBD2. CDR3 size: 14 residues. Germline V gene data show CDR1 as SGDLS and CDR2 as YYNGEE. V shed 4 bases and J 4 bases; nucleotides not matched to a gene: 6. CDR3 nucleotide sequence: TGTGCCAGCAGCATAGCGGGTGTGGCAGATACGCAGTATTTT. Its protein is CASSIAGVADTQYF.

The chain joins TRBV11-1 to TRBJ2-5; TRBD2 matches 7 bases. Germline CDR1 SGHAT, CDR2 FQDESV (reference sequence). The length of the CDR3 is 16 residues. With V trimmed by 5 bases and J by 5 bases, 14 bases remained unmatched. The CDR3 sequence is CASSDELAPSRETQYF. The CDR3 DNA sequence: TGTGCCAGCAGCGACGAACTAGCGCCGTCAAGGGAGACCCAGTACTTC.

Regarding this clone: Other DNA sequences of this sample code for an identical CDR3. V is TRBV4-1 and J is TRBJ1-1; TRBD1 agrees at 9 bases. The CDR3 is made up of 12 amino acids. The germline CDR1 and CDR2 sequences are MGHRA and YSYEKL. V trimming: 1 base; J trimming: 14 bases; junction bases outside the gene matches: 5. The CDR3 here is CASSQGGDRVFF. DNA for the CDR3: TGCGCCAGCAGCCAAGGTGGGGACAGGGTCTTCTTT.

The count of this clone is one. The rearrangement links TRBV2 to TRBJ1-2; TRBD1 aligns across 7 bases. Germline loops: CDR1 SNHLY, CDR2 FYNNEI. J lost 8 bases, V lost 4 bases, and 10 bases had no gene match. The CDR3 is made up of 14 amino acids. In nucleotides, the CDR3 is TGTGCCAGCAGTGTCGGGACAGTCTCAGGAGGCTACACCTTC. Protein: CASSVGTVSGGYTF. Complete variable domain (other parts from reference TRBV2 and TRBJ1-2): EPEVTQTPSHQVTQMGQEVILRCVPISNHLYFYWYRQILGQKVEFLVSFYNNEISEKSEIFDDQFSVERPDGSNFTLKIRSTKLEDSAMYFCASSVGTVSGGYTFGSGTRLTVV.

The V and J genes are TRBV19 and TRBJ2-7, with D possibly TRBD2 on 6 matching bases. The germline V and J ends were trimmed by 3 bases and 4 bases, with 16 bases remaining between them. CDR1 and CDR2 (germline): LNHDA, SQIVND (reference sequence). The CDR3 loop spans 15 amino acids. CDR3 protein: CASSIRYGTGYEQYF. The CDR3 DNA reads TGTGCCAGTAGTATCAGGTACGGGACTGGGTACGAGCAGTACTTC.

This clone occurred once. The chain uses TRBV2 and TRBJ2-1; 9 positions agree with TRBD1. The germline CDR1 and CDR2 sequences are SNHLY and FYNNEI. The CDR3 sequence is 13 residues long. The ends lost 4 bases at V and 7 bases at J; junction bases unmatched: 2. CDR3 loop: CASSGGQGNEQFF. As DNA, the CDR3 is TGTGCCAGCAGTGGGGGACAGGGAAATGAGCAGTTCTTC.

The J gene is TRBJ2-7, the V gene TRBV28; D perhaps matches TRBD2 (6 bases). Germline V gene data show CDR1 as MDHEN and CDR2 as SYDVKM. V was shortened by 3 bases and J by 5 bases, with 14 bases between the two germline ends. The CDR3 sequence is 14 residues long. The DNA of the CDR3 is TGTGCCAGCAGTTTCGGCCGGAGGGATAACGAGCAGTACTTC. Translation gives CASSFGRRDNEQYF.

This clone was detected only once. This chain joins TRBV12-3 or TRBV12-4 and TRBJ2-2; D not certain. This CDR3 comprises 13 residues. Trimming left V 6 bases short and J 0 bases short, with 5 bases between. The CDR3, as DNA: TGTGCCAGCAGACAGTCGAACACCGGGGAGCTGTTTTTT. It specifies CASRQSNTGELFF.